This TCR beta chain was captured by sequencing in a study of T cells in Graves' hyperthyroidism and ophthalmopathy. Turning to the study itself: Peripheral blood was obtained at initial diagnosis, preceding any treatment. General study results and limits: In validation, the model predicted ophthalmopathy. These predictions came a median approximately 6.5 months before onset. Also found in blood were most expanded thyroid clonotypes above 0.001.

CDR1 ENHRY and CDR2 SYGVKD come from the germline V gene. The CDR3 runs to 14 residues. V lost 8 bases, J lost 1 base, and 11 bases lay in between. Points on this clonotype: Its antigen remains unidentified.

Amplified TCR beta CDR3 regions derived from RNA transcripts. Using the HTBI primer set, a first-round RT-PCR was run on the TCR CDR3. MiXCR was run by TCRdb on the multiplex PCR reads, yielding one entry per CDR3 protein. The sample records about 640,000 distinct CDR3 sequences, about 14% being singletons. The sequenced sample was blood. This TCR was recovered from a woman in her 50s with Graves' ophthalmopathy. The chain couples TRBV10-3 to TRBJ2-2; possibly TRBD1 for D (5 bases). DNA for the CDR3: TGTGCCATCCTCGACAGCCTGAACACCGGGGAGCTGTTTTTT. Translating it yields CAILDSLNTGELFF.